This TCR beta chain is drawn from a study of beta chain features in type 1 diabetes. The entirety of the isolated RNA underwent reverse transcription, so expressed TCRB transcripts were sequenced. Assay: immunoSEQ multiplex PCR; the TCRdb copy retains only in-frame clones and omits some. Of over 600,000 clones in the sample, 9.5% to 15% are singletons; the top ten hold around 0.12%. As regards this clone: Antigen specificity is unknown.

Regarding the study as a whole: Shortening that was moderate but significant affected the TCRB CDR3s of Type 1 diabetes patients in all four CD4+ subsets. Insertions at VDJ junctions were less frequent in type 1 diabetes patients. These patients also deleted more nucleotides at the same junctions.

This receptor was identified in a man aged 25 to 40 with type 1 diabetes. Source material: naive CD4+ T cells from blood.

The CDR3 DNA is TGTGCCAGCAGCCATACAGGGGATGGCACTGAAGCTTTCTTT. As protein: CASSHTGDGTEAFF. The chain recombines TRBV7-8 with TRBJ1-1; 7 nucleotides agree with TRBD1. The CDR3 has 14 residues. Unmatched junction bases numbered 7, after V lost 5 bases and J lost 4 bases. Germline CDR1 reads SGHVS; CDR2 reads FQNEAQ.